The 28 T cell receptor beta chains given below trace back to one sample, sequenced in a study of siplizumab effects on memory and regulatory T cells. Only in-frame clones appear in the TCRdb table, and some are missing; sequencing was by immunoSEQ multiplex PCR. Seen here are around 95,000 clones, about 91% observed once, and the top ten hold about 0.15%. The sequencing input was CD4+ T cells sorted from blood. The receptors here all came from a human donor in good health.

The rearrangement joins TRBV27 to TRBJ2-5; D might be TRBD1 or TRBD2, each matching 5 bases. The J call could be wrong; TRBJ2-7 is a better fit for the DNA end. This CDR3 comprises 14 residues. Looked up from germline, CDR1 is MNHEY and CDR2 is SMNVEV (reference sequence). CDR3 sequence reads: CASSLGTEAYEQYF. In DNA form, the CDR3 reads TGTGCCAGCAGTTTAGGGACGGAGGCCTACGAGCAGTACTTC.

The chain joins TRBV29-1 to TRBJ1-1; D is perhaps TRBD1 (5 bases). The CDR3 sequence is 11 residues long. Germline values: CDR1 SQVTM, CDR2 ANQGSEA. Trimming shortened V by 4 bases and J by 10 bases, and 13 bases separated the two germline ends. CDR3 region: CSVGHGQGAFF. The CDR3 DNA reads TGCAGCGTTGGTCACGGGCAGGGAGCTTTCTTT.

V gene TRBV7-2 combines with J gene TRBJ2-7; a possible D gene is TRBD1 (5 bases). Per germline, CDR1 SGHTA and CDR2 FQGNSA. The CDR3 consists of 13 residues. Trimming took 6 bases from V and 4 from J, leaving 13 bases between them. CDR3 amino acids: CASSSTAFYEQYF. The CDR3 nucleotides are TGTGCCAGCAGTTCGACAGCCTTTTACGAGCAGTACTTC.

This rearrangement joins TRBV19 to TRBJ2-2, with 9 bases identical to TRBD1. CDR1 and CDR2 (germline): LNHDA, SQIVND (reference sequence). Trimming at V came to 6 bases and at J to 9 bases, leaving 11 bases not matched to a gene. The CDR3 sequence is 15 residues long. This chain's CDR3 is CASSQGTGNLWELFF. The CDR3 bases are TGTGCCAGTAGCCAAGGGACAGGGAATCTGTGGGAGCTGTTTTTT.

CDR3 bases: TGCAGCGGACGGGGGGTGGGCACTGAAGCTTTCTTT. This sequence encodes CSGRGVGTEAFF. This chain connects TRBV29-1 to TRBJ1-1; perhaps TRBD1 as D (5 bases). Trimming stripped 7 bases from V and 4 bases from J, with 13 bases between. The CDR3 has 12 amino acids. Germline V gene sequence: CDR1 SQVTM, CDR2 ANQGSEA.

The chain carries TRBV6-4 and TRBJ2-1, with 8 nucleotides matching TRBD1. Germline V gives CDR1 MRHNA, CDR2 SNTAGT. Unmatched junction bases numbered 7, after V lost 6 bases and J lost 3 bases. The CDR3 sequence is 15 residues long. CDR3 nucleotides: TGTGCCAGCAGCCCGGGACAGGTGTTCTACAATGAGCAGTTCTTC. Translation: CASSPGQVFYNEQFF.

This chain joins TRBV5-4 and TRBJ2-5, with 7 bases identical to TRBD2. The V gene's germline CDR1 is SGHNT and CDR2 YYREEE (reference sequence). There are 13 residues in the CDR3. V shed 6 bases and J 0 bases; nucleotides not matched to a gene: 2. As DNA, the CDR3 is TGTGCCAGCACTGCGGGGGACCAAGAGACCCAGTACTTC. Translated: CASTAGDQETQYF.

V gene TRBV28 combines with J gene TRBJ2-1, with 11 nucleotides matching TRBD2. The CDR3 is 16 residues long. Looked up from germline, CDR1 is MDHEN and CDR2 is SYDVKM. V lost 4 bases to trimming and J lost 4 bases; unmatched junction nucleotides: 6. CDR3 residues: CASSYLLAGGYNEQFF. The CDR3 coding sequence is TGTGCCAGCAGTTACCTCCTAGCGGGGGGTTACAATGAGCAGTTCTTC. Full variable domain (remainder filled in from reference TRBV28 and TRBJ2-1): DVKVTQSSRYLVKRTGEKVFLECVQDMDHENMFWYRQDPGLGLRLIYFSYDVKMKEKGDIPEGYSVSREKKERFSLILESASTNQTSMYLCASSYLLAGGYNEQFFGPGTRLTVL.

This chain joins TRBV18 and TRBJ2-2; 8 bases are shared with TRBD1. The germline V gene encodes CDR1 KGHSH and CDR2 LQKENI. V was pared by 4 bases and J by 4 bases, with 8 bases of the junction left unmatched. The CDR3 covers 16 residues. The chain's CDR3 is CASSLGQGAITGELFF. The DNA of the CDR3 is TGTGCCAGCTCACTGGGCCAGGGGGCAATCACCGGGGAGCTGTTTTTT. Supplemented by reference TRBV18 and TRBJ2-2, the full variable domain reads NAGVMQNPRHLVRRRGQEARLRCSPMKGHSHVYWYRQLPEEGLKFMVYLQKENIIDESGMPKERFSAEFPKEGPSILRIQQVVRGDSAAYFCASSLGQGAITGELFFGEGSRLTVL.

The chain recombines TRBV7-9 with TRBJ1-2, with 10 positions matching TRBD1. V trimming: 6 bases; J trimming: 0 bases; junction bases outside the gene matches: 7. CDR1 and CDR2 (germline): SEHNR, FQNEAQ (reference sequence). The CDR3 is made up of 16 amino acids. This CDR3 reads CASSRGTGVSNYGYTF. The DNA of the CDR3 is TGTGCCAGCAGTCGGGGGACAGGGGTTTCTAACTATGGCTACACCTTC.

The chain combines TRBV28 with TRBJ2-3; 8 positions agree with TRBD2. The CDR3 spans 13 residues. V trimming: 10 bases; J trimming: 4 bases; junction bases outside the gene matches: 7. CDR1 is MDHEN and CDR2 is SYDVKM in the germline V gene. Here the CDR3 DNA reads TGTGCCATAACCGGGACTAGTCCAGATACGCAGTATTTT. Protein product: CAITGTSPDTQYF.

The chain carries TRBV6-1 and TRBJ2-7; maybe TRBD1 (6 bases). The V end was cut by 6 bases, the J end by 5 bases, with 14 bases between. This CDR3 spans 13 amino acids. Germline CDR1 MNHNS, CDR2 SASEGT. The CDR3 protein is CASRQQGAHEQYF. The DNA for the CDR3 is TGTGCCAGCAGACAACAGGGAGCTCACGAGCAGTACTTC.

CDR3 coding DNA: TGTGCCAGCAGCTTCGACGGGAACACTGAAGCTTTCTTT. Protein: CASSFDGNTEAFF. The genes are TRBV7-2 and TRBJ1-1, with D unclear. CDR1 SGHTA and CDR2 FQGNSA come from the germline V gene. This CDR3 region has 13 residues. The V gene lost 3 bases and the J gene lost 1 base, with 6 bases spanning the gap.

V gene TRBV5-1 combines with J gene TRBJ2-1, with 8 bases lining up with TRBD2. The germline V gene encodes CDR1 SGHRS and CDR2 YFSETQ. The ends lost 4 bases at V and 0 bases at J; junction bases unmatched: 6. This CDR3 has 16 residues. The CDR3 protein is CASSGSGGRSYNEQFF. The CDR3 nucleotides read TGCGCCAGCAGCGGAAGCGGGGGCCGCTCCTACAATGAGCAGTTCTTC.

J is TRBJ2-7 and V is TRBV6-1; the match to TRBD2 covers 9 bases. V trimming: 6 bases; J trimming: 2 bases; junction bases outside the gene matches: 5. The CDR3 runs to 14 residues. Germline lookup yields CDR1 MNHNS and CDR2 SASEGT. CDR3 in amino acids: CASRERGAAYEQYF. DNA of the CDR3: TGTGCCAGCAGAGAGCGGGGGGCCGCCTACGAGCAGTACTTC.

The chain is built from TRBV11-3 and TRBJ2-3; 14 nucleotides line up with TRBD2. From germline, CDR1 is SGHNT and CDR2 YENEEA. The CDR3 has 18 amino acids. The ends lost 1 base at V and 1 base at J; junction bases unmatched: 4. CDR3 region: CASSLGTSGGSGTDTQYF. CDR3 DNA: TGTGCCAGCAGCTTAGGGACTAGCGGGGGGTCGGGCACAGATACGCAGTATTTT.

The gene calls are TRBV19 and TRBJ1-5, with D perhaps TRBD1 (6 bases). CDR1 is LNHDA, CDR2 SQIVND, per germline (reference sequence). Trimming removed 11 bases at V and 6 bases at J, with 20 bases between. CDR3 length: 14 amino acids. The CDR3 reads CAATSGGAGQPQHF. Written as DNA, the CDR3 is TGTGCCGCTACTTCGGGGGGGGCAGGTCAGCCCCAGCATTTT.

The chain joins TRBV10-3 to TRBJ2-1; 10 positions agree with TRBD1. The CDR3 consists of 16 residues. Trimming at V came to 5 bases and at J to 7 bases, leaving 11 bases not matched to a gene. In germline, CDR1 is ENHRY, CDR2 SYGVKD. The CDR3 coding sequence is TGTGCCATCAGTCGCCCGGACAGGGGGGACGGAAATGAGCAGTTCTTC. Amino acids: CAISRPDRGDGNEQFF.

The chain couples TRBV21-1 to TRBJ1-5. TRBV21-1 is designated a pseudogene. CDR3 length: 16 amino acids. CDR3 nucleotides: TGTGCAGCAGCAAAGTTAGGGGGGGGAGGTAATCAGCCCCAGCATTTT. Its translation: CAAAKLGGGGNQPQHF.

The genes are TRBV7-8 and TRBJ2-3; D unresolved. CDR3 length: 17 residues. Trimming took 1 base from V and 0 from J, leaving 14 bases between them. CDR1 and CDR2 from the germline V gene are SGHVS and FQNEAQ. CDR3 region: CASSLVRRVTSTDTQYF. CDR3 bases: TGTGCCAGCAGCTTAGTGCGTAGGGTTACGAGCACAGATACGCAGTATTTT.

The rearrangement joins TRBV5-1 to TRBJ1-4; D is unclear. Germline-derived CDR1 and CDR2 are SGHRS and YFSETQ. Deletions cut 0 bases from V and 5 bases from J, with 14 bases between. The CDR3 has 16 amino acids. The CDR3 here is CASSLGGPGWNEKLFF. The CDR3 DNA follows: TGCGCCAGCAGCTTGGGTGGGCCTGGGTGGAATGAAAAACTGTTTTTT.

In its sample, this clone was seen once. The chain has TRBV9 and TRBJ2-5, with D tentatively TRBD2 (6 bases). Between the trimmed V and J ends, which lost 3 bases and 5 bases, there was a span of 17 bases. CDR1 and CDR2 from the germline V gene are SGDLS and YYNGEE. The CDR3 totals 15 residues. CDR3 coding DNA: TGTGCCAGCAGCGCAAGGGGAGGAGGAGCGGAGACCCAGTACTTC. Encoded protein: CASSARGGGAETQYF.

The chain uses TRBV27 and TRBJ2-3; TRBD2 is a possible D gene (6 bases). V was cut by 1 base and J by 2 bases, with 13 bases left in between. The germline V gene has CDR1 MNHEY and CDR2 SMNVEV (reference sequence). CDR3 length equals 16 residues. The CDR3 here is CASSLLASAPTDTQYF. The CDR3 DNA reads TGTGCCAGCAGTTTATTGGCTAGCGCTCCCACAGATACGCAGTATTTT.

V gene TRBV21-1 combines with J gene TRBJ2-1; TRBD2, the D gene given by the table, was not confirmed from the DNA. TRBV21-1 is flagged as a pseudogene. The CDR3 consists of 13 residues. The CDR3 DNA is TGTGCCAGCATGCCGCGGGGGTGCAATGAGCAGTTCTTC. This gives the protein CASMPRGCNEQFF.

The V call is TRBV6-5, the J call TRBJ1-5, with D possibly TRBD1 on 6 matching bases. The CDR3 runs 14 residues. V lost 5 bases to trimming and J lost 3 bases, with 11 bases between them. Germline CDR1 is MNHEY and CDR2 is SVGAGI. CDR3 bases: TGTGCCAGCAGTGCCGGACAGTTCAATCAGCCCCAGCATTTT. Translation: CASSAGQFNQPQHF.

CDR3 loop: CASSLGTGPYEQYF. The CDR3 coding sequence is TGTGCCAGCAGCCTTGGGACAGGGCCCTACGAGCAGTACTTC. The chain uses TRBV6-5 and TRBJ2-7; 9 bases map to TRBD1. The CDR3 sequence is 14 residues long. Germline-derived CDR1 and CDR2 are MNHEY and SVGAGI. J gave up 2 bases and V 6 bases, and 5 bases lay outside the gene matches.

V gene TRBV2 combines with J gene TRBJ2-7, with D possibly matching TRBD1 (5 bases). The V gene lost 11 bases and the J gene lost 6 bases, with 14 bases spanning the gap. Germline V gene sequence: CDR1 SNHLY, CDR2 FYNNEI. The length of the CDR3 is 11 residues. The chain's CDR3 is CAGEQVGEQYF. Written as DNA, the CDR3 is TGTGCCGGGGAACAGGTCGGCGAGCAGTACTTC.

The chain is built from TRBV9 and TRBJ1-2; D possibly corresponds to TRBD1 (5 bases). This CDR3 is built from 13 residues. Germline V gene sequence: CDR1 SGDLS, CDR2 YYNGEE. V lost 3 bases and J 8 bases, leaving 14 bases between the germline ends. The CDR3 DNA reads TGTGCCAGCAGCGAGACCCAGGGCGGGGGCTACACCTTC. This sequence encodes CASSETQGGGYTF.